Described below is a single T cell receptor beta chain sequence and its context. Its cognate antigen is unknown. The CDR3 runs 19 residues. The germline V gene has CDR1 LNHNV and CDR2 YYDKDF (reference sequence). V lost 1 base, J lost 5 bases, and 17 bases stayed unmatched. The data stem from a study of T cell responses to AZD1222 COVID-19 vaccine. Measured with immunoSEQ multiplex PCR; TCRdb has only the in-frame clones, and not every one. The sample carries 100,000 or so clones, roughly 86% recorded once. Study conclusions and caveats: Seropositive status at baseline applied to only a handful of AZD1222 recipients. Vaccine-associated CD4 TCRs spanned spike, dominant at 160-218 and 743-854. No repertoire was sampled before or during the peak T cell response, only after it.

This chain uses TRBV15 with TRBJ1-5; TRBD1 agrees at 7 bases. Sequencing was performed on peripheral blood, taken on day 0 of AZD1222 vaccination. This receptor was obtained from an adult in good health. The CDR3 protein is CATSRGLTSKQGRYQPQHF. CDR3 in DNA: TGTGCCACCAGCAGAGGCCTAACTTCTAAACAGGGGCGATATCAGCCCCAGCATTTT.